The 8 T cell receptor beta chains given below trace back to one sample, sequenced in a study of blood T cell repertoires in COVID-19. Profiling relied on immunoSEQ multiplex PCR, and the TCRdb table lists in-frame clones only, not all of them. This table holds over 85,000 clones, approximately 80% found once. Sequencing input: peripheral blood. Receptors originate from a man between 60 and 75 years old with active or convalescent COVID-19.

J is TRBJ1-4 and V is TRBV6-6, with 9 bases matching TRBD1. The CDR3 length is 19 residues. After removal of 6 bases from V and 8 bases from J, the junction contained 22 bases not matched to a gene. Germline V gene lookup returns CDR1 MNHNY and CDR2 SVGAGI (reference sequence). The CDR3 here is CASSSRRQIPGQGNEKLFF. CDR3 coding DNA: TGTGCCAGCAGCTCCCGGCGCCAGATACCTGGACAGGGGAACGAAAAACTGTTTTTT.

The V and J genes are TRBV7-9 and TRBJ1-3; no clear D. Per germline, CDR1 SEHNR and CDR2 FQNEAQ (reference sequence). Trimming pared 6 bases from V and 4 bases from J, leaving 19 bases between. The CDR3 consists of 16 residues. As DNA, the CDR3 is TGTGCCAGCAGTTCCCAAAGGGATAGCGCCGGAAACACCATATATTTT. Translated, it gives CASSSQRDSAGNTIYF.

The V call is TRBV9, the J call TRBJ1-4; D unclear. This CDR3 contains 14 residues. Trimming removed 0 bases at V and 4 bases at J, with 7 bases between. The germline CDR1 and CDR2 sequences are SGDLS and YYNGEE. The CDR3: CASSVDRVNEKLFF. The CDR3 DNA sequence: TGTGCCAGCAGCGTAGACAGAGTTAATGAAAAACTGTTTTTT.

A single count supports this clone. The J gene is TRBJ2-3, the V gene TRBV27, with D unclear. Germline CDR1 and CDR2: MNHEY and SMNVEV (reference sequence). The CDR3 is 15 amino acids. V was shortened by 2 bases and J by 0 bases, with 9 bases between the two germline ends. The CDR3 sequence: CASSLQALSTDTQYF. The CDR3 region has the DNA TGTGCCAGCAGTTTACAGGCCCTGAGCACAGATACGCAGTATTTT.

A single count supports this clone. This rearrangement joins TRBV15 to TRBJ1-3, with 7 bases matching TRBD1. The J segment lost 3 bases and the V segment lost 5 bases, leaving 7 bases of the junction unmatched. This CDR3 is built from 15 residues. Germline V gene lookup returns CDR1 LNHNV and CDR2 YYDKDF (reference sequence). CDR3 DNA sequence: TGTGCCACCAGCGAAGGAAGGGGGCTTGGAAACACCATATATTTT. Translation gives CATSEGRGLGNTIYF.

The CDR3 loop reads CASSSGQSSYNSPLHF. The CDR3 nucleotides read TGTGCCAGCAGTTCCGGACAGAGCTCCTATAATTCACCCCTCCACTTT. The chain joins TRBV6-5 to TRBJ1-6, with D possibly matching TRBD1 (6 bases). Between the trimmed V and J ends, which lost 4 bases and 0 bases, there was a span of 10 bases. Germline V gene lookup returns CDR1 MNHEY and CDR2 SVGAGI. The CDR3 loop spans 16 amino acids.

The chain recombines TRBV3-1 (or the pseudogene TRBV3-2) with TRBJ2-2; 8 positions match TRBD2. Unmatched junction bases numbered 5, after V lost 8 bases and J lost 6 bases. Germline CDR1 is LGHDT and CDR2 is YNNKEL (reference sequence). The CDR3 runs 13 residues. DNA of the CDR3: TGTGCCAGCGGGCCTAGCGGGTCCGGGGAGCTGTTTTTT. Amino acid sequence: CASGPSGSGELFF.

The CDR3 loop is CASRARQGNEKLFF. The CDR3, as DNA: TGTGCCAGCAGGGCTCGACAGGGGAACGAAAAACTGTTTTTT. This chain links TRBV6-6 with TRBJ1-4; 8 bases are shared with TRBD1. The trim removed 6 bases at V and 8 bases at J, leaving 8 bases unmatched. Germline CDR1 is MNHNY and CDR2 is SVGAGI (reference sequence). The CDR3 loop spans 14 amino acids.